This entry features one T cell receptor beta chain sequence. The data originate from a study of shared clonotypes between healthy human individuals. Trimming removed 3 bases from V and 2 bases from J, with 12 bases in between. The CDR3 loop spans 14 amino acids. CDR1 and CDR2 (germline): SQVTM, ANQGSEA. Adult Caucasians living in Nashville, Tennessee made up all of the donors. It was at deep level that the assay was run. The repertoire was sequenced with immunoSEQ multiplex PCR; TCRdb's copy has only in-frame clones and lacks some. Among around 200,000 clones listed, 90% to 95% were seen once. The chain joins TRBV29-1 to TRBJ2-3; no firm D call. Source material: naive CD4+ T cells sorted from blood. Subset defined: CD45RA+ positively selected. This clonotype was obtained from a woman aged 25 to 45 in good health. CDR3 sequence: CSVEARLATDTQYF. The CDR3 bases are TGCAGCGTTGAGGCGCGGCTGGCCACAGATACGCAGTATTTT.